These 20 T cell receptor beta chains were sequenced from one sample in a study of metastatic and nonmetastatic thyroid tumors. With MiXCR, TCRdb reprocessed the PCR reads. The repertoire holds 30,000 to 45,000 clones, with approximately 30% as singletons. Prior to thyroid surgery, none of the patients had received any treatment. Material: blood. These receptors originate from a male donor with papillary thyroid cancer or a benign thyroid nodule (not recorded which). Some clones in this sample may be carry-over from other donors' samples.

This clone was counted at least ten times. This rearrangement joins TRBV18 to TRBJ2-6; no clear D gene. The ends were cut back, 3 bases at V and 2 bases at J, with 5 bases in the middle. Germline lookup yields CDR1 KGHSH and CDR2 LQKENI. The CDR3 is made up of 14 amino acids. The DNA of the CDR3 is TGTGCCAGCTCACCTCGGGCTGGGGCCAACGTCCTGACTTTC. It encodes CASSPRAGANVLTF. The full variable domain, in which reference TRBV18 and TRBJ2-6 provide the parts outside the CDR3, is NAGVMQNPRHLVRRRGQEARLRCSPMKGHSHVYWYRQLPEEGLKFMVYLQKENIIDESGMPKERFSAEFPKEGPSILRIQQVVRGDSAAYFCASSPRAGANVLTFGAGSRLTVL.

This clone occurred many times. The rearrangement joins TRBV19 to TRBJ2-3; D may be TRBD2 (5 bases). V gave up 3 bases and J gave up 0 bases, with 19 bases separating them. This CDR3 spans 18 amino acids. The germline V gene encodes CDR1 LNHDA and CDR2 SQIVND (reference sequence). As DNA, the CDR3 is TGTGCCAGTAGTATGCCTTCCTTGAGGAGGACTAGCACAGATACGCAGTATTTT. This codes for CASSMPSLRRTSTDTQYF.

This clone was found a few times. This chain joins TRBV11-2 and TRBJ1-1; TRBD1 might be the D (6 bases). The CDR3 sequence is 15 residues long. The germline V and J ends were trimmed by 1 base and 0 bases, with 9 bases remaining between them. Germline assignment: CDR1 SGHAT and CDR2 FQNNGV. The CDR3 spells CASSLGQVMNTEAFF. The CDR3 nucleotides read TGTGCCAGCAGCTTAGGACAGGTTATGAACACTGAAGCTTTCTTT.

The chain is built from TRBV7-3 and TRBJ2-3, with D possibly being TRBD2 (5 bases). The CDR3 extends over 15 amino acids. V lost 0 bases to trimming and J lost 2 bases, with 9 bases between them. Germline V gene lookup returns CDR1 SGHTA and CDR2 FQGTGA. For the CDR3, the DNA is TGTGCCAGCAGCTTAACGGGAGTACCCACAGATACGCAGTATTTT. Amino acids: CASSLTGVPTDTQYF.

Only a few counts were recorded for this clone. This chain links TRBV6-1 with TRBJ2-7, with TRBD2 identical over 7 bases. The J segment lost 3 bases and the V segment lost 7 bases, leaving 9 bases of the junction unmatched. The CDR3 sequence is 14 residues long. Per germline, CDR1 MNHNS and CDR2 SASEGT. CDR3 bases: TGTGCCAGCACCTCTAGCGGCTCTTTCTACGAGCAGTACTTC. The encoded protein is CASTSSGSFYEQYF.

The chain uses TRBV5-1 and TRBJ1-1, with a weak D call TRBD1 (5 bases). The CDR3 loop spans 15 amino acids. Trimming took off 4 bases at V and 0 bases at J, with 13 bases between the two ends. Germline values: CDR1 SGHRS, CDR2 YFSETQ. CDR3 residues: CASSKGPGLNTEAFF. In DNA, the CDR3 is TGCGCCAGCAGCAAAGGTCCGGGGCTGAACACTGAAGCTTTCTTT.

This clone is categorized as medium-sized (0.01 to 0.1%). The chain is built from TRBV4-1 and TRBJ2-7; no clear D gene. The V gene lost 0 bases and the J gene lost 6 bases, with 15 bases spanning the gap. CDR3 length: 15 amino acids. From germline, CDR1 is MGHRA and CDR2 YSYEKL. Here the CDR3 DNA reads TGCGCCAGCAGCCAAGAAGGCAAGGGATCCGGCGAGCAGTACTTC. Translation gives CASSQEGKGSGEQYF.

This clone showed up just a few times. The chain combines TRBV19 with TRBJ2-7; 8 nucleotides align to TRBD2. Trimming cost V 5 bases and J 3 bases; bases outside gene matches: 9. The CDR3 has 15 residues. From germline, CDR1 is LNHDA and CDR2 SQIVND (reference sequence). CDR3 in amino acids: CASSLPGLGVYEQYF. The DNA for the CDR3 is TGTGCCAGTAGTCTACCGGGACTAGGCGTCTACGAGCAGTACTTC.

This clone was recorded at least ten times. The gene calls are TRBV19 and TRBJ2-7; no firm D call. The length of the CDR3 is 13 residues. Germline V gene lookup returns CDR1 LNHDA and CDR2 SQIVND (reference sequence). Trimming left V 4 bases short and J 3 bases short, with 10 bases between. DNA of the CDR3: TGTGCCAGTAGTAATGGCTTAAACTACGAGCAGTACTTC. It translates to CASSNGLNYEQYF.

The gene calls are TRBV19 and TRBJ2-1; 8 bases fit TRBD1. Germline trimming cut 5 bases from V and 3 bases from J; bases unmatched to any gene: 6. The CDR3 contains 15 residues. Per the germline V gene, CDR1 is LNHDA and CDR2 is SQIVND (reference sequence). The CDR3 protein is CASSSQGANYNEQFF. As DNA, the CDR3 is TGTGCCAGTAGTTCCCAGGGGGCCAACTACAATGAGCAGTTCTTC.

In regard to this clone: In this CDR3 the conserved last residue, phenylalanine or tryptophan, is missing, so a read error is likely. The DNA for the CDR3 is TGTGCCAGTAGTATTTACCCTGCCGGGACCGGGGAGCTGTTTTCT. This translates into CASSIYPAGTGELFS. The chain links TRBV19 to TRBJ2-2, with D unclear. Germline CDR1 is LNHDA and CDR2 is SQIVND (reference sequence). V lost 3 bases to trimming and J lost 5 bases, with 13 bases between them. The CDR3 totals 15 residues.

This clone was seen at least ten times. The chain links TRBV14 to TRBJ2-1; weak D call: TRBD1 (6 bases). Trimming stripped 5 bases from V and 4 bases from J, with 9 bases between. The CDR3 totals 13 residues. CDR1 SGHDN and CDR2 FVKESK come from the germline V gene. DNA for the CDR3: TGTGCCAGCAGCTATCAGGGGTACAATGAGCAGTTCTTC. Amino acid sequence: CASSYQGYNEQFF.

This clone has ten or more counts. The chain employs TRBV28 and TRBJ1-1; no clear D gene. Trimming shortened V by 2 bases and J by 0 bases, and 7 bases separated the two germline ends. The CDR3 runs 14 residues. Per germline, CDR1 MDHEN and CDR2 SYDVKM. This CDR3 is CASSLPHLNTEAFF. CDR3 coding DNA: TGTGCCAGCAGTTTACCTCACCTGAACACTGAAGCTTTCTTT.

The CDR3 loop is CASSLALDTGELFF. As DNA, the CDR3 is TGTGCCAGCAGCTTAGCGCTCGACACCGGGGAGCTGTTTTTT. The V gene is TRBV7-6, the J gene TRBJ2-2; D not resolved. The CDR3 runs to 14 residues. Germline values: CDR1 SGHVS, CDR2 FNYEAQ. V lost 0 bases to trimming and J lost 3 bases, with 5 bases between them.

In its sample, this clone ranks as medium-sized. This chain connects TRBV6-4 to TRBJ2-3; D gene ambiguous. Per the germline V gene, CDR1 is MRHNA and CDR2 is SNTAGT. V was cut by 8 bases and J by 0 bases, with 15 bases left in between. The CDR3 is 15 residues long. The chain's CDR3 is CASSLSLDSTDTQYF. CDR3 nucleotide sequence: TGTGCCAGCTCCCTGTCGCTCGATAGCACAGATACGCAGTATTTT.

Remarks on this clone: One end of the junction varies from germline; a read error may be responsible. The rearrangement links TRBV15 to TRBJ2-5; possibly TRBD1 for D (6 bases). CDR1 LNHNV and CDR2 YYDKDF come from the germline V gene (reference sequence). CDR3 length: 14 residues. In nucleotides, the CDR3 is TGTGCCACCAGCCGAGACGGACAGCAAGAGACCCAGTACTTC. This sequence encodes CATSRDGQQETQYF.

This chain uses TRBV4-1 with TRBJ2-3, with D possibly TRBD2 on 6 matching bases. Trimming cost V 5 bases and J 2 bases, with 14 bases left between them. Germline V lookup: CDR1 MGHRA, CDR2 YSYEKL. The CDR3 extends over 15 amino acids. Here the CDR3 DNA reads TGCGCCAGCAGCTCCCCCTTAGCGGTCACAGATACGCAGTATTTT. Protein sequence: CASSSPLAVTDTQYF.

By sample fraction, this clone is medium-sized (0.01 to 0.1%). The chain has TRBV4-2 and TRBJ2-7, with 9 bases fitting TRBD2. CDR1 is LGHNA, CDR2 YNFKEQ, per germline. The CDR3 extends over 14 amino acids. Trimming at V came to 3 bases and at J to 3 bases, leaving 3 bases not matched to a gene. The chain's CDR3 is CASSHGLASYEQYF. For the CDR3, the DNA is TGTGCCAGCAGCCATGGACTAGCGAGCTACGAGCAGTACTTC.

The V gene is TRBV27, the J gene TRBJ1-5, with TRBD1 as a possible D gene (5 bases). The ends were cut back, 6 bases at V and 0 bases at J, with 9 bases in the middle. The germline gives CDR1 MNHEY, CDR2 SMNVEV (reference sequence). This CDR3 is built from 14 residues. CDR3 residues: CASRFTGSNQPQHF. Written as DNA, the CDR3 is TGTGCCAGCAGATTTACAGGTAGCAATCAGCCCCAGCATTTT.

This clone was counted only a few times. The CDR3, as DNA: TGTGCCAGCAGCCGAGACTCAGATACGCAGTATTTT. Residues: CASSRDSDTQYF. The chain uses TRBV7-9 and TRBJ2-3, with unresolved D. V was shortened by 5 bases and J by 4 bases, with 7 bases between the two germline ends. The CDR3 contains 12 residues. Looked up from germline, CDR1 is SEHNR and CDR2 is FQNEAQ (reference sequence).